This T cell receptor beta chain appears in the sequencing data of a study of T cell responses to AZD1222 COVID-19 vaccine. TCRdb's copy holds only in-frame clones and misses some; the assay was immunoSEQ multiplex PCR. Of approximately 140,000 clones listed, approximately 90% are singletons. J lost 11 bases, V lost 4 bases, and 10 bases had no gene match. The CDR3 loop spans 13 amino acids. This sample comprised peripheral blood, obtained on day 0 of AZD1222 vaccination. This sequence was found in an adult in good health. The J gene is TRBJ1-2, the V gene TRBV12-3 or TRBV12-4; TRBD1 matches at 7 bases. In DNA, the CDR3 is TGTGCCAGCAGTTGGGGGTCGGACAGGATTTACACCTTC. As protein: CASSWGSDRIYTF.